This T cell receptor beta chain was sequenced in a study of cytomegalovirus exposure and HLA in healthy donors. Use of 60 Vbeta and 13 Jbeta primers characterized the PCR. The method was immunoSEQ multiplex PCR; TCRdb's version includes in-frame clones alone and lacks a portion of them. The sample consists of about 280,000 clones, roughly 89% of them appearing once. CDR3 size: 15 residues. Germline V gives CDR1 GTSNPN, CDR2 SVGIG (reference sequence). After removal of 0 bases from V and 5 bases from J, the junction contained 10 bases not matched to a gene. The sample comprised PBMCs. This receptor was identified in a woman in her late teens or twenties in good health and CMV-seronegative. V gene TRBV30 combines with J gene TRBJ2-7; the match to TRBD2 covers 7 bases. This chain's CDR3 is CAWSVRPGGRNEQYF. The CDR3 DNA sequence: TGTGCCTGGAGTGTAAGGCCGGGGGGAAGGAACGAGCAGTACTTC. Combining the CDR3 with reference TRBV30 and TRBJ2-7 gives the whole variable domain SQTIHQWPATLVQPVGSPLSLECTVEGTSNPNLYWYRQAAGRGLQLLFYSVGIGQISSEVPQNLSASRPQDRQFILSSKKLLLSDSGFYLCAWSVRPGGRNEQYFGPGTRLTVT.